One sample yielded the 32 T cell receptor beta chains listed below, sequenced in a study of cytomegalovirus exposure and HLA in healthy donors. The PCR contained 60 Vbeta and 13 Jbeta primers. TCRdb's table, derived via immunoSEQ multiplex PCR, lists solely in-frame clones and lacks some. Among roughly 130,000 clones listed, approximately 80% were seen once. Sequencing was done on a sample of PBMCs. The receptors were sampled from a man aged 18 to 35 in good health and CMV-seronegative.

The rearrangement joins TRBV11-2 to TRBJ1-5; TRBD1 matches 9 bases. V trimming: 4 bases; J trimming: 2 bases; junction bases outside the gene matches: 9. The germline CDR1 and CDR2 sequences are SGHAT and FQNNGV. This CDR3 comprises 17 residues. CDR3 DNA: TGTGCCAGCAGCTCGGAAGTACAGGGGGCTCGCAATCAGCCCCAGCATTTT. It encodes CASSSEVQGARNQPQHF. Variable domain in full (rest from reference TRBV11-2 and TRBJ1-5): EAGVAQSPRYKIIEKRQSVAFWCNPISGHATLYWYQQILGQGPKLLIQFQNNGVVDDSQLPKDRFSAERLKGVDSTLKIQPAKLEDSAVYLCASSSEVQGARNQPQHFGDGTRLSIL.

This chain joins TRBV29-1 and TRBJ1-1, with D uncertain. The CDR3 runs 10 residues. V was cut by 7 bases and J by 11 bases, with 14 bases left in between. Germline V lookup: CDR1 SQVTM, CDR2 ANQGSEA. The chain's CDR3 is CSGASPGAFF. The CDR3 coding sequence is TGCAGCGGTGCTTCGCCGGGGGCTTTCTTT.

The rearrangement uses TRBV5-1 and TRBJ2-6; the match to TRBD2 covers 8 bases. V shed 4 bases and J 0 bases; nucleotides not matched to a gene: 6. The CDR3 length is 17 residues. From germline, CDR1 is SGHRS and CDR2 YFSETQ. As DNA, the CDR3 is TGCGCCAGCAGCAGTCAGCGGGGGAGCTCTGGGGCCAACGTCCTGACTTTC. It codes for CASSSQRGSSGANVLTF.

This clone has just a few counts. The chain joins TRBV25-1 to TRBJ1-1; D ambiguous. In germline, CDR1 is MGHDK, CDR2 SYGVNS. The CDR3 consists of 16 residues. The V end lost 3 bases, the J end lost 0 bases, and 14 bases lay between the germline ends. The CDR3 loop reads CASSDGRRSMNTEAFF. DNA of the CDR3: TGTGCCAGCAGTGATGGACGGAGGAGTATGAACACTGAAGCTTTCTTT.

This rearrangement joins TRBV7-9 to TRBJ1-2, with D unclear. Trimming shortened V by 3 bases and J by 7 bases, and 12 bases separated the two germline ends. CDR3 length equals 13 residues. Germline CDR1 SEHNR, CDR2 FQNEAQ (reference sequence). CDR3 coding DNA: TGTGCCAGCAGCTTGCCGAGTGCAGGTGGCTACACCTTC. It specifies CASSLPSAGGYTF.

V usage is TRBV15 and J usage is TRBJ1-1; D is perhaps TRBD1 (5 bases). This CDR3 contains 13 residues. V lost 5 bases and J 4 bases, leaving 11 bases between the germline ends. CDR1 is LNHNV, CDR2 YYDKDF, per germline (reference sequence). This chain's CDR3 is CATSSRVGTEAFF. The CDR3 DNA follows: TGTGCCACCAGCTCCAGGGTTGGCACTGAAGCTTTCTTT. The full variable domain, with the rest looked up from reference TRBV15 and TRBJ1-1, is DAMVIQNPRYQVTQFGKPVTLSCSQTLNHNVMYWYQQKSSQAPKLLFHYYDKDFNNEADTPDNFQSRRPNTSFCFLDIRSPGLGDTAMYLCATSSRVGTEAFFGQGTRLTVV.

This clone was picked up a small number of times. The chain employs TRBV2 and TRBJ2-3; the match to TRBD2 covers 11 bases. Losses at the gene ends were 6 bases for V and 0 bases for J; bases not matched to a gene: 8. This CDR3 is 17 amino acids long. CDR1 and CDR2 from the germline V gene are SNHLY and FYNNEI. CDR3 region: CASSLTSGGASTDTQYF. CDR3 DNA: TGTGCCAGCAGCCTCACTAGCGGGGGTGCTAGCACAGATACGCAGTATTTT.

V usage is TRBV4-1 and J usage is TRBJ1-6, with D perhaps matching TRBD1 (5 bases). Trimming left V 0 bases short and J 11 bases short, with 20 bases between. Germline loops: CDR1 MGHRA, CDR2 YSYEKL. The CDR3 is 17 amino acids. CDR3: CASSQELGAGYVAPLHF. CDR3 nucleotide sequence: TGCGCCAGCAGCCAAGAATTAGGGGCAGGGTACGTGGCACCCCTCCACTTT.

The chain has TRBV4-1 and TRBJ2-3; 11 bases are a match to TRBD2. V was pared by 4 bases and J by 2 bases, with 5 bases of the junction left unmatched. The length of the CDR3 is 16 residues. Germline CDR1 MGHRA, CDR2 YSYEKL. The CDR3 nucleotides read TGCGCCAGCAGCCGATCTAGCGGGGGGACCACAGATACGCAGTATTTT. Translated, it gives CASSRSSGGTTDTQYF.

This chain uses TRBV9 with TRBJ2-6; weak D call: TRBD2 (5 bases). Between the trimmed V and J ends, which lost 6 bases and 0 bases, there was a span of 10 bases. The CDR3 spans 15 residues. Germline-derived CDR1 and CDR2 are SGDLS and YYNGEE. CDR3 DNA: TGTGCCAGCAAAACGGGGAGCTCTGGGGCCAACGTCCTGACTTTC. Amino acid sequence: CASKTGSSGANVLTF.

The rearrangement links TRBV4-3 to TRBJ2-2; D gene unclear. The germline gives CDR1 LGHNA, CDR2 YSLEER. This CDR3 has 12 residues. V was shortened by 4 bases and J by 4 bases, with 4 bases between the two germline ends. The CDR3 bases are TGCGCCAGCAGCCCATCCACCGGGGAGCTGTTTTTT. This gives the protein CASSPSTGELFF.

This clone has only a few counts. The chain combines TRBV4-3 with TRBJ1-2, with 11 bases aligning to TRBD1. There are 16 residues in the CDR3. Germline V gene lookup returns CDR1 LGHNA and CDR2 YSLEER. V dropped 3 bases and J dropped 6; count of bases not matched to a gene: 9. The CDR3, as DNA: TGCGCCAGCAGCCATAAGGGACAGGGGGTTTTAGATGGCTACACCTTC. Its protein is CASSHKGQGVLDGYTF.

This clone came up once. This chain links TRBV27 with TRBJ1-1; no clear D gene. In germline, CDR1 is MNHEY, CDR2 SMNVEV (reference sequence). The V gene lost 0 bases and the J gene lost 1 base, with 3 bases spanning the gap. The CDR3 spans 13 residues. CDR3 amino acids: CASSLSANTEAFF. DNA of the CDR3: TGTGCCAGCAGTTTATCAGCGAACACTGAAGCTTTCTTT.

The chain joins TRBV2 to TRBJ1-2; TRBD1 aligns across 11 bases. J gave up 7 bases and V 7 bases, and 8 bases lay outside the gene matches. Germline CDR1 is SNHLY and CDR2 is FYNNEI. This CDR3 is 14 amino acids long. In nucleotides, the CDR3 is TGTGCCAGCATCTACGGACAGGGGGCAAGTGGCTACACCTTC. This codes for CASIYGQGASGYTF.

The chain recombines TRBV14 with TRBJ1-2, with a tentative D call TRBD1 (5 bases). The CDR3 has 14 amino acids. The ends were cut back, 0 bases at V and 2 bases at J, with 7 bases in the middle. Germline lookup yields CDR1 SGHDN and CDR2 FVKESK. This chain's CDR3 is CASSQEHRNYGYTF. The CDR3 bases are TGTGCCAGCAGCCAAGAACACAGGAACTATGGCTACACCTTC. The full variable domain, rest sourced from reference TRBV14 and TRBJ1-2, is EAGVTQFPSHSVIEKGQTVTLRCDPISGHDNLYWYRRVMGKEIKFLLHFVKESKQDESGMPNNRFLAERTGGTYSTLKVQPAELEDSGVYFCASSQEHRNYGYTFGSGTRLTVV.

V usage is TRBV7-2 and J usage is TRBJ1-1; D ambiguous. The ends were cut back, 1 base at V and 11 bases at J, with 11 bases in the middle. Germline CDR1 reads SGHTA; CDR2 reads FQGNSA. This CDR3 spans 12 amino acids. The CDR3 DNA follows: TGTGCCAGCAGCTTAGGTGGAGGGAAGGCTTTCTTT. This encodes CASSLGGGKAFF.

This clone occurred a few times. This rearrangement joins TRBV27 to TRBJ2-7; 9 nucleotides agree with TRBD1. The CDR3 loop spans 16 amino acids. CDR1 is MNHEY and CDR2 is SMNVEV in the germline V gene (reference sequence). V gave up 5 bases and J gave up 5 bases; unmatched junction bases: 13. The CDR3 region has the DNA TGTGCCAGCAGTCCCTCCCGTAGGACAGGGGTCCACGAGCAGTACTTC. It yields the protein CASSPSRRTGVHEQYF.

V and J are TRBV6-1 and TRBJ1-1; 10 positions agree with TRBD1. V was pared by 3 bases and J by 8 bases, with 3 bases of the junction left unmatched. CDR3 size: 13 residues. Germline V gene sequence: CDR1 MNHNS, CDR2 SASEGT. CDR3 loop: CASSDRDRGEAFF. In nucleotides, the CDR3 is TGTGCCAGCAGTGATCGGGACAGGGGAGAAGCTTTCTTT.

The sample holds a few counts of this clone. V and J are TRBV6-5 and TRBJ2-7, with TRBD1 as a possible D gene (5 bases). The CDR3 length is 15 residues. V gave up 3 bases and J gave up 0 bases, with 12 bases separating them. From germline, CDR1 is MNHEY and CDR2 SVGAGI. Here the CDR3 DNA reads TGTGCCAGCAGTTATGACGGACACTTCTCCTACGAGCAGTACTTC. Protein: CASSYDGHFSYEQYF.

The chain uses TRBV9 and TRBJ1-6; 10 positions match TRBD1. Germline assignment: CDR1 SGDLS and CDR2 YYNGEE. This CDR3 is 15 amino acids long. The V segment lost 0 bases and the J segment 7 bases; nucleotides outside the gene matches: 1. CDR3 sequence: CASSVEDRGNSPLHF. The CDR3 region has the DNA TGTGCCAGCAGCGTAGAGGACAGGGGGAATTCACCCCTCCACTTT.

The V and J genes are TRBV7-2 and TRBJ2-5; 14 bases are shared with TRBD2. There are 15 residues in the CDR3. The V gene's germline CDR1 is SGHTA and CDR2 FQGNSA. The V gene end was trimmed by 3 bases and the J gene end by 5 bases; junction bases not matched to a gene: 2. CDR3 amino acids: CASSLTSGGDETQYF. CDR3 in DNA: TGTGCCAGCAGCTTGACTAGCGGGGGGGACGAGACCCAGTACTTC.

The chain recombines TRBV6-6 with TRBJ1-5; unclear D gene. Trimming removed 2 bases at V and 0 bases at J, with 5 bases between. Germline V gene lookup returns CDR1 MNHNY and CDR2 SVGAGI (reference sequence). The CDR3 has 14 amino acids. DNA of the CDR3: TGTGCCAGCAGTTACGATAGTAGCAATCAGCCCCAGCATTTT. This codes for CASSYDSSNQPQHF.

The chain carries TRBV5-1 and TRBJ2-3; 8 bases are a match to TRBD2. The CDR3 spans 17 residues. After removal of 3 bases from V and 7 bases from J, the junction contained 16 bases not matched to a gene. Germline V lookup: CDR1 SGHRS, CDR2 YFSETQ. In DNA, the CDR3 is TGCGCCAGCAGCTCGATCGGAACTAGCGGAGGGATTAATACGCAGTATTTT. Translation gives CASSSIGTSGGINTQYF. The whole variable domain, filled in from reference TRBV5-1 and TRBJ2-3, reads KAGVTQTPRYLIKTRGQQVTLSCSPISGHRSVSWYQQTPGQGLQFLFEYFSETQRNKGNFPGRFSGRQFSNSRSEMNVSTLELGDSALYLCASSSIGTSGGINTQYFGPGTRLTVL.

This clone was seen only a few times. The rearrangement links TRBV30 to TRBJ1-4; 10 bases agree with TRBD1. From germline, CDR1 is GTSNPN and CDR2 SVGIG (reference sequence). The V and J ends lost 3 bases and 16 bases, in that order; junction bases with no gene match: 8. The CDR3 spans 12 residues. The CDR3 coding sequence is TGTGCCTGGAGCTATAATAGGACAGGGGGGTTTTTT. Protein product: CAWSYNRTGGFF.

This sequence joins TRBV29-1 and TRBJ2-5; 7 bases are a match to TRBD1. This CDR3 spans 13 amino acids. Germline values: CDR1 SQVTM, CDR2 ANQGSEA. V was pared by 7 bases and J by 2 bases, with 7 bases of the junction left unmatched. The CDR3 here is CSARTGNQETQYF. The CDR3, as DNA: TGCAGCGCGCGGACAGGAAATCAAGAGACCCAGTACTTC.

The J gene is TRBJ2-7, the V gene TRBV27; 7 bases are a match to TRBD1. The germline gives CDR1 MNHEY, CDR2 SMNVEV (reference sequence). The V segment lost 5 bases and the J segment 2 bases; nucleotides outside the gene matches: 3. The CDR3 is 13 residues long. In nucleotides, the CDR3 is TGTGCCAGCAGTAACGACAGGGCCTACGAGCAGTACTTC. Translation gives CASSNDRAYEQYF.

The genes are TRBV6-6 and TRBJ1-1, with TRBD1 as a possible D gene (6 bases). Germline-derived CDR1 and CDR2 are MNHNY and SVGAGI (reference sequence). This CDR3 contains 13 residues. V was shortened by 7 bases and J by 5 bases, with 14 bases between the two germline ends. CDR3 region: CASTRGWGTEAFF. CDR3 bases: TGTGCCAGCACCAGGGGTTGGGGTACTGAAGCTTTCTTT.

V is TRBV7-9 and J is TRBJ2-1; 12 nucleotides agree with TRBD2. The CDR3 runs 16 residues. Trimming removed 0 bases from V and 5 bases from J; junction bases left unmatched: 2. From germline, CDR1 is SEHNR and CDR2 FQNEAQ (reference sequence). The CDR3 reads CASSLALAGGDNEQFF. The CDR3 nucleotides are TGTGCCAGCAGCTTAGCTCTAGCGGGGGGGGACAATGAGCAGTTCTTC.

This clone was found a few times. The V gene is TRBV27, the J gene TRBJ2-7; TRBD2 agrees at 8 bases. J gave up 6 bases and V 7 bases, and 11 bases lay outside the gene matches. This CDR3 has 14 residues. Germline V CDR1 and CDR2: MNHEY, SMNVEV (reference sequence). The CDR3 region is CASIPRRGGGEQYF. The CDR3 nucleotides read TGTGCCAGCATACCCAGACGGGGGGGTGGCGAGCAGTACTTC.

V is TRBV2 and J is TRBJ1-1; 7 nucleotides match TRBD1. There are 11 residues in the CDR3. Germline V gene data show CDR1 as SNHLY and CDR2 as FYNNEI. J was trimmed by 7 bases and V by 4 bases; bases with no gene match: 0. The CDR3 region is CASSGQGEAFF. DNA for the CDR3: TGTGCCAGCAGTGGACAGGGTGAAGCTTTCTTT.

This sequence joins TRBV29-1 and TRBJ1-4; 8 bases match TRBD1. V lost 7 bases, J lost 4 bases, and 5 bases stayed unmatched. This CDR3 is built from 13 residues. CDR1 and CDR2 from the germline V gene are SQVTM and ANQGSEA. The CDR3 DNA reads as TGCAGCGCCTGCAGGGGGCTTAATGAAAAACTGTTTTTT. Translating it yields CSACRGLNEKLFF.

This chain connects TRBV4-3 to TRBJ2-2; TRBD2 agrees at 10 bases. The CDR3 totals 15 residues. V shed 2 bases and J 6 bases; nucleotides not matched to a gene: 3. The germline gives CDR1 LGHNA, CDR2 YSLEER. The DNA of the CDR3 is TGCGCCAGCAGCCAAAAAACTAGCGGGGCCGGGGAGCTGTTTTTT. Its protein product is CASSQKTSGAGELFF.